The T cell receptor beta chain under discussion was sequenced for a study of brain T cells in children with intractable seizures. This clone occurred once. Profiling relied on immunoSEQ multiplex PCR, and the TCRdb table lists in-frame clones only, not all of them. The table has 300,000 to 400,000 clones, over 90% seen once. Germline V CDR1 and CDR2: MNHNY, SVGAGI (reference sequence). The CDR3 covers 14 residues. Losses at the gene ends were 11 bases for V and 7 bases for J; bases not matched to a gene: 16. Time point described: blood from clinic visit 5 months post-surgery; TSC patient then seizure free. Sequencing was limited to surgery cases with top T cell transcript signatures in brain tissue.

The receptor's source is a boy less than two years old with tuberous sclerosis and intractable seizures. The V and J genes are TRBV6-6 and TRBJ1-1; TRBD1 aligns across 7 bases. The input for sequencing was peripheral blood, taken less than 6 months after surgery. CDR3 in DNA: TGTGCCGGAACCCAGGGGGGTGGTTCCTATGAAGCTTTCTTT. Its translation: CAGTQGGGSYEAFF.